This is a list of T cell receptor beta chains from one sample in a study of brain metastases from non-small cell lung cancer. Generated by immunoSEQ multiplex PCR, the TCRdb table keeps only in-frame clones and is missing some. This table has approximately 4,400 clones, over 75% appearing once. Sequencing was done on a sample of tissue from a brain metastasis. The receptor set was obtained from a donor aged 40 or over with non-small cell lung cancer. CDR3s include the opening cysteine and the closing phenylalanine or tryptophan. A D gene is named only where the DNA matches it firmly. Only some rows state a clone size, as once, few, many or a class for expanded clones.

>TRBV18|-|-|TRBJ1-1
CASSPGIRNTEAFF
TGTGCCAGCTCACCGGGGATCAGGAACACTGAAGCTTTCTTT
>TRBV19|-|-|TRBJ1-5
CASRSPVGNQPQHF
TGTGCCAGCCGCTCGCCCGTAGGCAATCAGCCCCAGCATTTT
>TRBV6-4|-|TRBD1|TRBJ2-3
CASSDRDSPTDTQYF
TGTGCCAGCAGTGACCGGGACAGCCCCACAGATACGCAGTATTTT
>TRBV25-1|-|-|TRBJ2-3
CATNPTRGIVSDTQYF
TGTGCCACCAACCCTACCCGGGGAATTGTATCAGATACGCAGTATTTT
>TRBV19|-|-|TRBJ1-2
CASSIRGFGYTF
TGTGCCAGTAGTATCCGAGGGTTTGGCTACACCTTC
>TRBV6-6|few|-|TRBJ1-4
CASSPTLVRGTDEKLFF
TGTGCCAGCAGTCCTACTCTAGTCAGGGGTACGGATGAAAAACTGTTTTTT
>TRBV18|-|-|TRBJ2-1
CASSRDWSSYNEQFF
TGTGCCAGCTCGCGAGACTGGAGCTCCTACAATGAGCAGTTCTTC
>TRBV27|-|-|TRBJ2-3
CASSLEAETDTQYF
TGTGCCAGCAGTTTAGAGGCGGAGACAGATACGCAGTATTTT
>TRBV5-1|-|-|TRBJ1-2
CASSGTTGFGYGYTF
TGCGCCAGCAGCGGGACAACAGGGTTCGGCTATGGCTACACCTTC
>TRBV30|-|-|TRBJ2-7
CAWTVVGGEQYF
TGTGCCTGGACCGTGGTTGGGGGTGAGCAGTACTTC